This passage covers 3 T cell receptor beta chains from one sample sequenced in a study of T cell clones after liver transplantation. The table came from immunoSEQ multiplex PCR; TCRdb's copy has only in-frame clones and leaves some out. Of under 130,000 clones listed, around 80% are singletons. The starting material was CD4+ T cells from blood, obtained roughly 50 months after liver transplant. These receptors were collected from a human patient who received a liver transplant. A subset of T cells may come from the graft donor.

The V and J genes are TRBV2 and TRBJ2-3; a possible D gene is TRBD2 (5 bases). The length of the CDR3 is 16 residues. Looked up from germline, CDR1 is SNHLY and CDR2 is FYNNEI. V was shortened by 6 bases and J by 0 bases, with 16 bases between the two germline ends. CDR3 sequence: CASSPPDLLSTDTQYF. The CDR3 DNA sequence: TGTGCCAGCAGCCCCCCGGACTTACTAAGCACAGATACGCAGTATTTT.

This rearrangement joins TRBV6-6 to TRBJ1-1, with 7 bases lining up with TRBD1. The length of the CDR3 is 15 residues. Looked up from germline, CDR1 is MNHNY and CDR2 is SVGAGI (reference sequence). J gave up 10 bases and V 4 bases, and 15 bases lay outside the gene matches. Here the CDR3 reads CASSFQPGQFHRAFF. Written as DNA, the CDR3 is TGTGCCAGCAGTTTCCAACCGGGACAGTTTCATCGAGCTTTCTTT.

Here the CDR3 DNA reads TGTGCCAGTAGTTCCGCAAGGACTAGCGGTACAGATACGCAGTATTTT. As protein: CASSSARTSGTDTQYF. The chain recombines TRBV19 with TRBJ2-3; 10 positions match TRBD2. Per germline, CDR1 LNHDA and CDR2 SQIVND (reference sequence). This CDR3 is 16 amino acids long. The V gene end was trimmed by 5 bases and the J gene end by 3 bases; junction bases not matched to a gene: 8. Combining the CDR3 with reference TRBV19 and TRBJ2-3 gives the whole variable domain DGGITQSPKYLFRKEGQNVTLSCEQNLNHDAMYWYRQDPGQGLRLIYYSQIVNDFQKGDIAEGYSVSREKKESFPLTVTSAQKNPTAFYLCASSSARTSGTDTQYFGPGTRLTVL.